A selection of T cell receptor beta chains follows, all from one sample in a study of beta chain features in type 1 diabetes. Profiling relied on immunoSEQ multiplex PCR, and the TCRdb table lists in-frame clones only, not all of them. The table includes around 30,000 clones, almost 65% detected once. The sequenced material came from Tregs from blood. These receptors originate from a woman under 40 with type 1 diabetes. CDR3s include the opening cysteine and the closing phenylalanine or tryptophan. The order of the fields is clone size, J gene, V gene, D gene, CDR3 protein, CDR3 DNA. D genes are given only for firm matches. Expanded clones get a size class; other rows say once, few or many, or leave the size out.

>once|TRBJ2-3|TRBV27|NA
CASRPVWASEIDTQYF
TGTGCCAGCAGGCCCGTTTGGGCTAGCGAGATAGATACGCAGTATTTT
>NA|TRBJ1-2|TRBV6-5|NA
CASRPADPLYGYTF
TGTGCCAGCAGACCTGCGGATCCACTCTATGGCTACACCTTC
>NA|TRBJ2-1|TRBV6-5|TRBD2
CASSFGGDNNEQFF
TGTGCCAGCAGTTTCGGGGGGGACAACAATGAGCAGTTCTTC
>NA|TRBJ2-1|TRBV6-5|TRBD2
CASSYSGLAGYNEQFF
TGTGCCAGCAGTTACTCGGGACTAGCGGGTTACAATGAGCAGTTCTTC
>NA|TRBJ2-4|TRBV29-1|TRBD2
CSVEGGSKNIQYF
TGCAGCGTTGAGGGAGGGTCCAAAAACATTCAGTACTTC
>NA|TRBJ2-1|TRBV9|TRBD2
CASSRLWAGDVANEQFF
TGTGCCAGCAGCCGACTATGGGCGGGAGACGTTGCAAATGAGCAGTTCTTC
>NA|TRBJ1-5|TRBV29-1|TRBD1
CSASLGTGNQPQHF
TGCAGCGCCTCCTTAGGGACAGGGAATCAGCCCCAGCATTTT
>NA|TRBJ1-1|TRBV28|NA
CASSLPLWGGNTEAFF
TGTGCCAGCAGTTTACCTCTCTGGGGAGGGAACACTGAAGCTTTCTTT
>NA|TRBJ2-1|TRBV9|TRBD1
CASSVETDRADDEQFF
TGTGCCAGCAGCGTAGAAACGGACAGGGCTGATGATGAGCAGTTCTTC
>NA|TRBJ1-1|TRBV6-1|NA
CASSLQGEAFF
TGTGCCAGCAGTCTCCAGGGGGAAGCTTTCTTT
>NA|TRBJ2-5|TRBV6-6|TRBD1
CAISDGQAKETQYF
TGTGCCATCAGCGATGGACAGGCGAAAGAGACCCAGTACTTC
>NA|TRBJ2-1|TRBV29-1|TRBD1
CSADGQGTINEQFF
TGCAGCGCGGATGGACAGGGGACGATCAATGAGCAGTTCTTC
>few|TRBJ1-2|TRBV29-1|NA
CSVEGGLYGYTF
TGCAGCGTTGAGGGAGGGCTCTATGGCTACACCTTC
>NA|TRBJ2-7|TRBV7-9|TRBD2
CASSSSGTSGEQYF
TGTGCCAGCAGCTCTAGCGGGACTAGCGGCGAGCAGTACTTC
>NA|TRBJ2-2|TRBV10-3|TRBD1
CAIRADRGFIGELFF
TGTGCCATCAGGGCCGACAGGGGGTTTATCGGGGAGCTGTTTTTT
>NA|TRBJ1-1|TRBV5-1|NA
CASSFGGAGDTEAFF
TGCGCCAGCAGCTTCGGGGGCGCGGGGGACACTGAAGCTTTCTTT
>once|TRBJ2-7|TRBV23-1|NA
CASSQRGANYEQYF
TGCGCCAGCAGTCAACGCGGGGCAAACTACGAGCAGTACTTC
>once|TRBJ2-2|TRBV7-9|TRBD2
CASSFYWTSGNTGELFF
TGTGCCAGCAGCTTTTACTGGACTAGCGGAAACACCGGGGAGCTGTTTTTT
>NA|TRBJ1-5|TRBV6-5|NA
CASTIRYEQPQHF
TGTGCCAGCACGATCCGGTATGAACAGCCCCAGCATTTT
>NA|TRBJ2-3|TRBV18|TRBD2
CASSLLAGAIFTDTQYF
TGTGCCAGCTCACTTTTAGCGGGAGCGATCTTCACAGATACGCAGTATTTT
>NA|TRBJ2-7|TRBV18|TRBD1
CASSGQGAAEQYF
TGTGCCAGCTCAGGCCAGGGGGCGGCCGAGCAGTACTTC
>NA|TRBJ1-6|TRBV18|TRBD1
CASSPLPPGQGVGSPLHF
TGTGCCAGCTCACCCCTGCCCCCCGGACAGGGAGTTGGTTCACCCCTCCACTTT
>few|TRBJ2-2|TRBV29-1|NA
CSVDGFDTGELFF
TGCAGCGTTGACGGTTTTGACACCGGGGAGCTGTTTTTT
>NA|TRBJ1-1|TRBV19|NA
CASSIVILNTEAFF
TGTGCCAGTAGTATAGTTATCCTGAACACTGAAGCTTTCTTT
>few|TRBJ1-2|TRBV13|NA
CASSQQDNYGYTF
TGTGCCAGCAGCCAACAGGATAACTATGGCTACACCTTC
>NA|TRBJ1-5|TRBV28|TRBD1
CASTSQGAEDQPQHF
TGTGCCAGCACCTCACAGGGGGCAGAAGATCAGCCCCAGCATTTT
>NA|TRBJ1-2|TRBV19|NA
CASSISGGLYGYTF
TGTGCCAGTAGTATTTCCGGGGGGCTGTATGGCTACACCTTC
>few|TRBJ2-7|TRBV7-9|NA
CASSFTGPYEQYF
TGTGCCAGCAGCTTCACAGGGCCCTACGAGCAGTACTTC
>NA|TRBJ2-7|TRBV10-1|TRBD2
CASSDLGLAGAVEQYF
TGCGCCAGCAGTGATCTGGGACTAGCGGGAGCGGTCGAGCAGTACTTC
>NA|TRBJ1-1|TRBV18|TRBD1
CASSQGQGNMNTEAFF
TGTGCCAGCTCACAAGGACAGGGGAATATGAACACTGAAGCTTTCTTT
>few|TRBJ2-5|TRBV7-9|NA
CASSLRVGGETQYF
TGTGCCAGCAGCTTAAGAGTAGGAGGGGAGACCCAGTACTTC
>NA|TRBJ2-7|TRBV11-1|NA
CASSKMTGRGSSYEQYF
TGTGCCAGCAGCAAGATGACAGGACGGGGAAGCTCCTACGAGCAGTACTTC
>NA|TRBJ2-5|TRBV18|NA
CASSPPSGTPKTQYF
TGTGCCAGCTCACCACCTAGCGGCACCCCCAAGACCCAGTACTTC
>NA|TRBJ1-1|TRBV18|NA
CASSREENTEAFF
TGTGCCAGCTCACGTGAGGAGAACACTGAAGCTTTCTTT
>NA|TRBJ2-7|TRBV7-9|TRBD1
CASSTPGTGDAEQYF
TGTGCCAGCAGCACTCCCGGGACAGGGGACGCCGAGCAGTACTTC
>NA|TRBJ2-5|TRBV7-3|NA
CASSLVPGRGETQYF
TGTGCCAGCAGCTTAGTGCCAGGGCGGGGTGAGACCCAGTACTTC
>NA|TRBJ2-7|TRBV5-1|NA
CASSLAPGSYEQYF
TGCGCCAGCAGCTTGGCCCCGGGGAGCTACGAGCAGTACTTC
>NA|TRBJ2-5|TRBV11-1|TRBD2
CASSLQAGQETQYF
TGTGCCAGCAGCTTACAAGCGGGGCAAGAGACCCAGTACTTC